The sample holds many counts of the clone carrying this T cell receptor (beta chain). The data belong to a study of T-cell memory formation after mild COVID-19. The V gene end was trimmed by 3 bases and the J gene end by 0 bases; junction bases not matched to a gene: 13. This CDR3 contains 20 residues. Germline CDR1 and CDR2: MGHRA and YSYEKL. MiXCR, run by TCRdb on the 5' RACE reads, gives a single entry per CDR3 protein. The repertoire has some 350,000 distinct CDR3 sequences, approximately 16% of them found once; the top ten carry under 25%. This sequence originates from a young man who had mild COVID-19 (a few samples of this study predate the infection). Cell type and time point are not known. Sequenced sample: PBMCs or a T cell subset sorted from them (not recorded which). The V and J genes are TRBV4-1 and TRBJ2-1; 11 nucleotides align to TRBD2. DNA for the CDR3: TGCGCCAGCAGCCACAGGGGGATGGTACTAGCGGGGGTCTCCTACAATGAGCAGTTCTTC. Its protein product is CASSHRGMVLAGVSYNEQFF.